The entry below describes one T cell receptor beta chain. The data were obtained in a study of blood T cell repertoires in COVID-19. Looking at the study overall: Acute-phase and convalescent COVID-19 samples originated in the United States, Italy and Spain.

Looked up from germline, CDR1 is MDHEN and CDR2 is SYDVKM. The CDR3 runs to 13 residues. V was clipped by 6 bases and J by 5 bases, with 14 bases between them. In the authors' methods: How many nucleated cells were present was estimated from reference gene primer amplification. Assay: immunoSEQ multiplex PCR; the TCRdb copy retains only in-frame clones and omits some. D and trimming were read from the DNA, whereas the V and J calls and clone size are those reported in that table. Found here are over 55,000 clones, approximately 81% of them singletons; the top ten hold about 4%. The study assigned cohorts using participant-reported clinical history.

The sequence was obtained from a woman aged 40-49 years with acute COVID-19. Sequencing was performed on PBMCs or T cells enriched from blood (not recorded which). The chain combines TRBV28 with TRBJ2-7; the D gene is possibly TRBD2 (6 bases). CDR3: CASRPSGLHEQYV. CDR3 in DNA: TGTGCCAGCAGGCCTTCGGGACTCCACGAGCAGTACGTC.